This TCR beta chain stems from a study of blood T cell repertoires in COVID-19. On the study more broadly: The origin of the acute and convalescent COVID-19 samples was the United States, Italy and Spain.

V lost 6 bases, J lost 5 bases, and 19 bases lay in between. Germline assignment: CDR1 MNHEY and CDR2 SMNVEV (reference sequence). There are 15 residues in the CDR3. Libraries were prepared by immunoSEQ multiplex PCR; TCRdb keeps only in-frame clonotypes and omits some of them. The sample includes about 140,000 clones, roughly 90% of them seen just once. The specimen was peripheral blood. This receptor was taken from a man aged 70-80 years with acute or convalescent COVID-19. The J gene is TRBJ2-5, the V gene TRBV27; a weak D match, TRBD2 (5 bases). CDR3 sequence: CASRLFPEEVETQYF. CDR3 DNA: TGTGCCAGCAGGCTTTTTCCGGAGGAAGTGGAGACCCAGTACTTC.